The 16 T cell receptor beta chains below come from one sample, sequenced in a study of shared clonotypes between healthy human individuals. Assay used: immunoSEQ multiplex PCR; TCRdb lists only in-frame clones, some missing. The sample shows some 530,000 clones, about 84% of them seen only once. Sequencing input: PBMCs. Every receptor here comes from a woman in her 40s in good health. Some clones in this sample may be carry-over from other donors' samples.

The chain is built from TRBV19 and TRBJ1-3, with D perhaps matching TRBD1 (5 bases). Per germline, CDR1 LNHDA and CDR2 SQIVND (reference sequence). The CDR3 is 17 amino acids. Trimming pared 5 bases from V and 0 bases from J, leaving 17 bases between. In nucleotides, the CDR3 is TGTGCCAGTAGTGCCCGGGACCGATCCTTCTCTGGAAACACCATATATTTT. As protein: CASSARDRSFSGNTIYF. The variable domain in full, with the rest retrieved from reference TRBV19 and TRBJ1-3, is DGGITQSPKYLFRKEGQNVTLSCEQNLNHDAMYWYRQDPGQGLRLIYYSQIVNDFQKGDIAEGYSVSREKKESFPLTVTSAQKNPTAFYLCASSARDRSFSGNTIYFGEGSWLTVV.

This clone has just one count. CDR3 coding DNA: TGCGCCAGCAGCTTGGCCTCGGACGGCTCCACTGAAGCTTTCTTT. It specifies CASSLASDGSTEAFF. This chain connects TRBV5-1 to TRBJ1-1; D call uncertain. The CDR3 length is 15 residues. The germline CDR1 and CDR2 sequences are SGHRS and YFSETQ. Trimming removed 0 bases at V and 4 bases at J, with 13 bases between.

A single count supports this clone. A much larger clone is a single base away; this may be a read error. This CDR3 is also generated by other DNA sequences in the sample. The rearrangement uses TRBV11-2 and TRBJ2-2; tentative D call: TRBD2 (7 bases). This CDR3 spans 15 amino acids. V was trimmed by 2 bases and J by 8 bases, leaving 15 bases between them. Germline CDR1 SGHAT, CDR2 FQNNGV. CDR3 nucleotides: TGTGCCAGCAGCTTACGGGGGGCAGGGACAGGGGAGCTGTTTTTT. Its protein is CASSLRGAGTGELFF.

In DNA form, the CDR3 reads TGTGCCAGCAGCTGGACGGGGAGCAATCAGCCCCAGCATTTT. Encoded protein: CASSWTGSNQPQHF. The V call is TRBV7-2, the J call TRBJ1-5; D gene uncertain. This CDR3 region has 14 residues. V gave up 4 bases and J gave up 1 base, with 8 bases separating them. Germline values: CDR1 SGHTA, CDR2 FQGNSA.

A remark on this clone: A read error is the likely source, as a far larger clone sits one nucleotide away. The chain combines TRBV5-4 with TRBJ1-2; D is unresolved. V was clipped by 4 bases and J by 8 bases, with 24 bases between them. Germline values: CDR1 SGHNT, CDR2 YYREEE (reference sequence). The CDR3 is made up of 16 amino acids. The CDR3 region is CASSTQDESYYGGYTF. CDR3 DNA: TGTGCCAGCAGCACCCAGGATGAAAGTTACTATGGAGGCTACACCTTC.

This clone has a single count. It differs at one base from a far larger clone, so likely a read error. The chain uses TRBV28 and TRBJ2-5; D is ambiguous. CDR3 length: 14 amino acids. V was clipped by 2 bases and J by 7 bases, with 14 bases between them. The germline gives CDR1 MDHEN, CDR2 SYDVKM. As DNA, the CDR3 is TGTGCCAGCAGTTTAACGGACGGAGAAGGGACCCAGTACTTC. It codes for CASSLTDGEGTQYF.

Note on this clone: A read error likely explains this, since a far larger clone differs by one base. This rearrangement joins TRBV5-4 to TRBJ2-7; D tentatively fits TRBD1 or TRBD2 (5 bases each). The CDR3 runs to 14 residues. Germline V gene sequence: CDR1 SGHNT, CDR2 YYREEE (reference sequence). Trimming cost V 3 bases and J 2 bases, with 12 bases left between them. Written as DNA, the CDR3 is TGTGCCAGCAGCTCCGGGGCTAGGGCCTACGAGCAGTACTTC. Encoded protein: CASSSGARAYEQYF.

This sequence joins TRBV27 and TRBJ1-1, with a tentative D call TRBD1 (6 bases). V gave up 6 bases and J gave up 1 base, with 15 bases separating them. Looked up from germline, CDR1 is MNHEY and CDR2 is SMNVEV (reference sequence). This CDR3 has 15 residues. The CDR3 bases are TGTGCCAGCAGAGGCGCCGACAGGTGGAACACTGAAGCTTTCTTT. Encoded protein: CASRGADRWNTEAFF.

This rearrangement joins TRBV30 to TRBJ1-6, with D maybe TRBD1 (6 bases). Trimming took off 5 bases at V and 11 bases at J, with 10 bases between the two ends. This CDR3 spans 11 amino acids. In germline, CDR1 is GTSNPN, CDR2 SVGIG (reference sequence). CDR3 protein: CAWGQNPPLHF. In DNA form, the CDR3 reads TGTGCCTGGGGACAGAATCCACCCCTCCACTTT.

The chain has TRBV6-6 and TRBJ2-7; TRBD2 matches 11 bases. The CDR3 loop spans 15 amino acids. Germline V lookup: CDR1 MNHNY, CDR2 SVGAGI (reference sequence). V trimming: 6 bases; J trimming: 2 bases; junction bases outside the gene matches: 6. CDR3 DNA: TGTGCCAGCAGCAGACTAGCGGGAATAACCTACGAGCAGTACTTC. Protein product: CASSRLAGITYEQYF.

This clone was picked up many times. V is TRBV30 and J is TRBJ1-2; no definite D call. With 4 bases removed from V and 4 bases from J, the gap between germline ends came to 7 bases. Per the germline V gene, CDR1 is GTSNPN and CDR2 is SVGIG (reference sequence). The CDR3 spans 11 residues. The CDR3 loop reads CAWTGFYGYTF. The CDR3 DNA follows: TGTGCCTGGACGGGGTTCTATGGCTACACCTTC.

The V gene is TRBV9, the J gene TRBJ2-5; no clear D. There are 15 residues in the CDR3. CDR1 is SGDLS, CDR2 YYNGEE, per germline. V gave up 4 bases and J gave up 1 base, with 14 bases separating them. In DNA form, the CDR3 reads TGTGCCAGCAGCTCCTCCGGTGCACCCCAAGAGACCCAGTACTTC. Amino acid sequence: CASSSSGAPQETQYF.

This sequence joins TRBV28 and TRBJ1-1; no firm D call. Looked up from germline, CDR1 is MDHEN and CDR2 is SYDVKM. Trimming cost V 3 bases and J 4 bases, with 15 bases left between them. This CDR3 is built from 15 residues. CDR3 amino acids: CASSFIRELGTEAFF. Written as DNA, the CDR3 is TGTGCCAGCAGTTTTATTAGGGAGTTAGGCACTGAAGCTTTCTTT.

A word on this clone: This likely reflects a read error, since a far larger clone is one base away. The V and J genes are TRBV5-1 and TRBJ1-2; 11 bases match TRBD1. This CDR3 has 16 amino acids. The germline CDR1 and CDR2 sequences are SGHRS and YFSETQ. CDR3 coding DNA: TGCACCAGCAGCCCCGGCCGGGGACAGGGGGTAGGTGGCTACACCTTC. Translation: CTSSPGRGQGVGGYTF.

This clone was counted only a few times. The chain has TRBV14 and TRBJ2-7; 7 positions agree with TRBD1. CDR1 is SGHDN, CDR2 FVKESK, per germline. V lost 4 bases, J lost 3 bases, and 3 bases stayed unmatched. This CDR3 is 13 amino acids long. The DNA of the CDR3 is TGTGCCAGCAGCCGGGACAGAAACTACGAGCAGTACTTC. This codes for CASSRDRNYEQYF.

The chain recombines TRBV5-4 with TRBJ2-4; D might be TRBD1 (6 bases). The CDR3 length is 16 residues. Trimming stripped 2 bases from V and 0 bases from J, with 12 bases between. Germline lookup yields CDR1 SGHNT and CDR2 YYREEE (reference sequence). The CDR3 loop is CASSFDPGAAKNIQYF. In DNA form, the CDR3 reads TGTGCCAGCAGCTTTGATCCAGGGGCAGCCAAAAACATTCAGTACTTC. Variable domain in full (rest from reference TRBV5-4 and TRBJ2-4): ETGVTQSPTHLIKTRGQQVTLRCSSQSGHNTVSWYQQALGQGPQFIFQYYREEENGRGNFPPRFSGLQFPNYSSELNVNALELDDSALYLCASSFDPGAAKNIQYFGAGTRLSVL.